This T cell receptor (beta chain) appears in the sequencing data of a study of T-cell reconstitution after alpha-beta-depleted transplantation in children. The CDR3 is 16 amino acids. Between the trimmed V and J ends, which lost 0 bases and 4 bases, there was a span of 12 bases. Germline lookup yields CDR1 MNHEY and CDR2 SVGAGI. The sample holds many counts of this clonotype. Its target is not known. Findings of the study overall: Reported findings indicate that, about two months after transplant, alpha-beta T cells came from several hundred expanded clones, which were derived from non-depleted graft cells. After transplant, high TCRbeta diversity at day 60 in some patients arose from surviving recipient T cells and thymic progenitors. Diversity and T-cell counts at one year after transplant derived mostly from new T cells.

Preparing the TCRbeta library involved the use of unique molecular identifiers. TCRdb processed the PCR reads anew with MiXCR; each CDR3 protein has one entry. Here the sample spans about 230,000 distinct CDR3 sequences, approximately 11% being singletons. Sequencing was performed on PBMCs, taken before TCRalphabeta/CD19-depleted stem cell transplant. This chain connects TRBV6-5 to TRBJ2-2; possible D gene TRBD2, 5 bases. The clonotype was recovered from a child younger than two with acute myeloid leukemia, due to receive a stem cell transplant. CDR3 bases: TGTGCCAGCAGTTACTCTAAGGGTCGGGGCACCGGGGAGCTGTTTTTT. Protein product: CASSYSKGRGTGELFF.